This TCR beta chain was identified during a study of T cell changes during pregnancy in multiple sclerosis. The V segment lost 3 bases and the J segment 2 bases; nucleotides outside the gene matches: 2. Per germline, CDR1 KGHSH and CDR2 LQKENI. The CDR3 runs to 15 residues. This clone was detected once. Clones were sequenced by immunoSEQ multiplex PCR, and TCRdb holds only the in-frame ones, with some missing. Of some 80,000 clones listed, 89% are singletons. The sequence was collected from a female donor in good health, enrolled as a control in a pregnancy study. The chain employs TRBV18 and TRBJ1-1, with 11 positions matching TRBD1. The specimen comprised peripheral blood, sampled in the first trimester of pregnancy. DNA for the CDR3: TGTGCCAGCTCACCGGGACAGGGGGGAAACACTGAAGCTTTCTTT. This encodes CASSPGQGGNTEAFF.